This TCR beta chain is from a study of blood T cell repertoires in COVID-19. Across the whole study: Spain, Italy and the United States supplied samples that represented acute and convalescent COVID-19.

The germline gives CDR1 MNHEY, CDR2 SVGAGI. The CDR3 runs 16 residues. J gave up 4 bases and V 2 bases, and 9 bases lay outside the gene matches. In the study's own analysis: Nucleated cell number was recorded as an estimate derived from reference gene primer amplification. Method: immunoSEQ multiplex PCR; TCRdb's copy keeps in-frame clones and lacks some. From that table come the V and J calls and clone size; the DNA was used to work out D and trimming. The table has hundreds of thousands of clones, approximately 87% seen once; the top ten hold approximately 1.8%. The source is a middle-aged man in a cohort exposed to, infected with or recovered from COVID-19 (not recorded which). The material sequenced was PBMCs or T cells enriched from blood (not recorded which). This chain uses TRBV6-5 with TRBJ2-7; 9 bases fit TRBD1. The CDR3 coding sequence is TGTGCCAGCAGTTACGGGGTATACGGACAGGGGTACGAGCAGTACTTC. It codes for CASSYGVYGQGYEQYF.